Below, one TCR beta chain is given with its context. This specimen belongs to a study of cytomegalovirus exposure and HLA in healthy donors. Trimming shortened V by 4 bases and J by 2 bases, and 15 bases separated the two germline ends. The CDR3 length is 15 residues. CDR1 is MNHNY and CDR2 is SVGAGI in the germline V gene (reference sequence). The PCR used 60 Vbeta and 13 Jbeta primers. TCRdb's table, derived via immunoSEQ multiplex PCR, lists solely in-frame clones and lacks some. The sample has some 110,000 clones; roughly 81% are singletons. The TCR comes from a woman younger than 45 in good health and CMV-seronegative. This chain links TRBV6-6 with TRBJ2-7, with D uncertain. The specimen sequenced was PBMCs. CDR3 amino acids: CASSSQYSQPYEQYF. The CDR3 DNA reads as TGTGCCAGCAGTTCCCAATATTCACAGCCCTACGAGCAGTACTTC.